What follows are 13 T cell receptor beta chains derived from one specimen sequenced in a study of cytomegalovirus exposure and HLA in healthy donors. The PCR had 60 Vbeta and 13 Jbeta primers. Profiling relied on immunoSEQ multiplex PCR, and the TCRdb table lists in-frame clones only, not all of them. Here the sample spans about 160,000 clones, 82% being singletons. Sequenced sample: PBMCs. The receptors here all came from a man aged 45-65 years in good health and CMV-seropositive.

The V and J genes are TRBV13 and TRBJ2-5; tentatively, D is TRBD2 (5 bases). Per germline, CDR1 PRHDT and CDR2 FYEKMQ (reference sequence). Trimming removed 3 bases at V and 2 bases at J, with 7 bases between. The CDR3 spans 13 residues. The CDR3 DNA reads as TGTGCCAGCAGCTTCAGGAGGCAAGAGACCCAGTACTTC. Translated: CASSFRRQETQYF.

This chain links TRBV5-7 with TRBJ2-7, with TRBD1 matching 10 bases. TRBV5-7 is labeled an ORF, and its function is uncertain. The J segment lost 5 bases and the V segment lost 0 bases, leaving 8 bases of the junction unmatched. The CDR3 length is 16 residues. In nucleotides, the CDR3 is TGTGCCAGCAGCTTGGCACCGGGACAGGGGACCCACGAGCAGTACTTC. As protein: CASSLAPGQGTHEQYF.

V and J are TRBV7-8 and TRBJ2-3; 15 bases are a match to TRBD2. Germline V lookup: CDR1 SGHVS, CDR2 FQNEAQ. The length of the CDR3 is 16 residues. Trimming took 5 bases from V and 3 from J; bases not matched to a gene: 3. DNA for the CDR3: TGTGCCAGCAGCCGGACTAGCGGGGGGGCAACAGATACGCAGTATTTT. Its protein product is CASSRTSGGATDTQYF. The full variable domain, its missing parts supplied by reference TRBV7-8 and TRBJ2-3, is GAGVSQSPRYKVAKRGQDVALRCDPISGHVSLFWYQQALGQGPEFLTYFQNEAQLDKSGLPSDRFFAERPEGSVSTLKIQRTQQEDSAVYLCASSRTSGGATDTQYFGPGTRLTVL.

This chain joins TRBV6-6 and TRBJ2-7, with no clear D. V shed 6 bases and J shed 0 bases, with 9 bases lying between them. Germline CDR1 and CDR2: MNHNY and SVGAGI (reference sequence). The CDR3 consists of 13 residues. The CDR3 bases are TGTGCCAGCAGCTCAATGAGCTCCTACGAGCAGTACTTC. Its translation is CASSSMSSYEQYF.

The chain joins TRBV28 to TRBJ2-5; D not certain. Trimming cost V 8 bases and J 2 bases, with 24 bases left between them. The germline V gene has CDR1 MDHEN and CDR2 SYDVKM. There are 17 residues in the CDR3. CDR3 nucleotides: TGTGCCAGCTCAAGACAAGTTACCACACAAAGACAAGAGACCCAGTACTTC. Translation: CASSRQVTTQRQETQYF.

To note about this clone: An end of the junction differs from the germline gene, which may be a read error. The chain carries TRBV7-7 and TRBJ2-1, with D unclear. Germline CDR1 SSHAT, CDR2 FNYEAQ (reference sequence). The CDR3 covers 16 residues. Here the CDR3 reads CASSFPDSASYNEQFF. The CDR3 DNA is TGTGCTAGCAGCTTCCCCGACTCCGCGTCCTACAATGAGCAGTTCTTC. Filled out from reference TRBV7-7 and TRBJ2-1, the complete variable domain reads GAGVSQSPRYKVTKRGQDVTLRCDPISSHATLYWYQQALGQGPEFLTYFNYEAQPDKSGLPSDRFSAERPEGSISTLTIQRTEQRDSAMYRCASSFPDSASYNEQFFGPGTRLTVL.

This chain connects TRBV19 to TRBJ1-4; TRBD1 is a possible D gene (6 bases). The germline gives CDR1 LNHDA, CDR2 SQIVND (reference sequence). The CDR3 extends over 16 amino acids. Between the trimmed V and J ends, which lost 5 bases and 0 bases, there was a span of 13 bases. The CDR3 DNA reads as TGTGCCAGTAGTTATATGGGACAAGCAACTAATGAAAAACTGTTTTTT. Its protein is CASSYMGQATNEKLFF.

The CDR3 bases are TGTGCCTGGAGTCGACTACTGAGCTCCTACGAGCAGTACTTC. Amino acids: CAWSRLLSSYEQYF. The J gene is TRBJ2-7, the V gene TRBV30, with D perhaps TRBD2 (5 bases). Germline CDR1 is GTSNPN and CDR2 is SVGIG (reference sequence). With 2 bases removed from V and 0 bases from J, the gap between germline ends came to 11 bases. The CDR3 spans 14 residues.

The chain has TRBV28 and TRBJ2-1; 8 nucleotides match TRBD2. Unmatched junction bases numbered 12, after V lost 4 bases and J lost 10 bases. CDR3 length: 15 amino acids. The germline V gene encodes CDR1 MDHEN and CDR2 SYDVKM. CDR3 region: CASSSPGTRGREQFF. CDR3 DNA sequence: TGTGCCAGCAGTTCCCCCGGGACTAGAGGCCGGGAGCAGTTCTTC.

The CDR3 DNA reads as TGTGCCACCAGCAGAGATAGTCTTTTTGCGGGAGGGACAGATACGCAGTATTTT. Amino acid sequence: CATSRDSLFAGGTDTQYF. The genes are TRBV15 and TRBJ2-3; TRBD2 aligns across 9 bases. V shed 0 bases, J shed 3 bases, and the junction held 10 bases outside the gene matches. The CDR3 runs to 18 residues. CDR1 is LNHNV, CDR2 YYDKDF, per germline (reference sequence).

This sequence joins TRBV7-3 and TRBJ1-2; 7 bases line up with TRBD1. The germline gives CDR1 SGHTA, CDR2 FQGTGA. V was clipped by 5 bases and J by 6 bases; unmatched bases: 12. This CDR3 comprises 15 residues. CDR3 sequence (DNA): TGTGCCAGCAGCCCACGAGACAGGGACACGGATGGCTACACCTTC. Encoded protein: CASSPRDRDTDGYTF.

This clone showed up just once. J is TRBJ1-5 and V is TRBV5-5; tentative D call: TRBD1 (6 bases). The CDR3 consists of 15 residues. Germline-derived CDR1 and CDR2 are SGHKS and YYEKEE (reference sequence). V was shortened by 0 bases and J by 5 bases, with 12 bases between the two germline ends. The CDR3 DNA sequence: TGTGCCAGCAGCTTGGGTTTAGGGGGAGATCAGCCCCAGCATTTT. It translates to CASSLGLGGDQPQHF.

CDR3: CASSERGSGRFTGELFF. CDR3 nucleotides: TGCGCCAGCAGTGAGCGGGGTAGCGGGAGGTTCACCGGGGAGCTGTTTTTT. The chain is built from TRBV10-1 and TRBJ2-2; 10 nucleotides line up with TRBD2. CDR1 is WNHNN, CDR2 SYGVQD, per germline (reference sequence). CDR3 length: 17 residues. The V gene end was trimmed by 2 bases and the J gene end by 4 bases; junction bases not matched to a gene: 7.